This T cell receptor (beta chain) was sequenced during a study of T cell responses to AZD1222 COVID-19 vaccine. Germline lookup yields CDR1 SGHRS and CDR2 YFSETQ. V dropped 5 bases and J dropped 0 bases, with 16 bases sitting between them. The CDR3 consists of 16 residues. Study-level points and caveats: At baseline, seropositivity was found in only five or six AZD1222 recipients. Most donors were white British, females outnumbered males, and clonal diversity was possibly underestimated. Following two doses of AZD1222, Spike-specific TCR breadth and depth rose.

Concerning this clone: Its specificity is unknown.

Sequenced by immunoSEQ multiplex PCR; TCRdb stores in-frame clones only, minus some. The sample lists some 130,000 clones; roughly 88% were seen once. Material: peripheral blood, obtained 28 days after the second AZD1222 dose. The chain links TRBV5-1 to TRBJ2-3; tentatively, D is TRBD2 (5 bases). The TCR was taken from an adult who received the AZD1222 COVID-19 vaccine. The CDR3 protein is CASRNVERSSTDTQYF. CDR3 bases: TGCGCCAGCAGGAACGTCGAGCGGTCTAGCACAGATACGCAGTATTTT.